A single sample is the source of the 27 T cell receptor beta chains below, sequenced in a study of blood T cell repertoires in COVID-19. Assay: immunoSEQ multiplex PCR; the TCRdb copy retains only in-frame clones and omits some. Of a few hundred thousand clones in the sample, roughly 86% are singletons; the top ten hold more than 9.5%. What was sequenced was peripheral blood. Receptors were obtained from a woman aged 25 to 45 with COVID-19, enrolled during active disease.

The CDR3 DNA is TGTGCCAGCAGCTCGGGACAGGGATATGGCTACACCTTC. This sequence encodes CASSSGQGYGYTF. This chain connects TRBV11-2 to TRBJ1-2; 9 positions agree with TRBD1. The trim removed 4 bases at V and 5 bases at J, leaving 2 bases unmatched. Germline V gene lookup returns CDR1 SGHAT and CDR2 FQNNGV. The CDR3 is 13 amino acids.

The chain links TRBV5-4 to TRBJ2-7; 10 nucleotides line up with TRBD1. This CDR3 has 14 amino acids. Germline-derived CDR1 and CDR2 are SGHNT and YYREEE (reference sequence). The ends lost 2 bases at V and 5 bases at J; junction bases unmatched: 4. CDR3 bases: TGTGCCAGCAGCTTCTCGACAGGGGGCCACGAGCAGTACTTC. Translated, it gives CASSFSTGGHEQYF.

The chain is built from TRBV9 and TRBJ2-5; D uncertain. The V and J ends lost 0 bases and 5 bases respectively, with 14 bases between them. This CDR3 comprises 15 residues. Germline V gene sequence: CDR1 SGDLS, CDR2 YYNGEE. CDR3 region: CASSVEGVVSETQYF. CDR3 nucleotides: TGTGCCAGCAGCGTAGAAGGAGTGGTTAGCGAGACCCAGTACTTC.

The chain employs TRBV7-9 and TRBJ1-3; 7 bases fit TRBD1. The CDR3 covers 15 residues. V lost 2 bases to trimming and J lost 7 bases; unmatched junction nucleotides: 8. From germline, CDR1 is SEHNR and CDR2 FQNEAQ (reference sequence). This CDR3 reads CASSLTKTGRNTIYF. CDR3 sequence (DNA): TGTGCCAGCAGCTTAACCAAGACAGGGAGGAACACCATATATTTT.

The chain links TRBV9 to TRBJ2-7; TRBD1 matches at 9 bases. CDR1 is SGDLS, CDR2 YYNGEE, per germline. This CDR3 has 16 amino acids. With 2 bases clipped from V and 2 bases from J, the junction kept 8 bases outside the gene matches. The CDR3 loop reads CASSVFTGTGTYEQYF. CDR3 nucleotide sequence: TGTGCCAGCAGCGTGTTTACCGGGACAGGGACCTACGAGCAGTACTTC.

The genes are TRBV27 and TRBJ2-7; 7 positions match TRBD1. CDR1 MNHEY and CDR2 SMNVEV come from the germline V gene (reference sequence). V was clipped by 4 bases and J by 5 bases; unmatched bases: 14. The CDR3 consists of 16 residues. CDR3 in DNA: TGTGCCAGCAGTTCCCTACAGGGGACCCTCGGGGACGAGCAGTACTTC. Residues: CASSSLQGTLGDEQYF.

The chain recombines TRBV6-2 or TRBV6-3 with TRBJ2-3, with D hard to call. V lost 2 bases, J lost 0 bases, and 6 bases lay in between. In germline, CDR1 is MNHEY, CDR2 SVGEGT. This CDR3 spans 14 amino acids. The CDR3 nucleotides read TGTGCCAGCAGTTACATCCTGAGCACAGATACGCAGTATTTT. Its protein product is CASSYILSTDTQYF.

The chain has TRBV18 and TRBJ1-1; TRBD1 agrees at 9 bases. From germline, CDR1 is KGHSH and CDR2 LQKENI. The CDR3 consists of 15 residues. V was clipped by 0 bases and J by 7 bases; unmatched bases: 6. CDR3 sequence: CASSPPGQGLDEAFF. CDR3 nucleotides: TGTGCCAGCTCACCACCGGGACAGGGACTGGATGAAGCTTTCTTT.

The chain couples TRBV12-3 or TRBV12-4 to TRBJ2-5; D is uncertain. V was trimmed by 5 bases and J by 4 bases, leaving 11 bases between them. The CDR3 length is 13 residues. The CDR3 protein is CASSPRSRETQYF. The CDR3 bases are TGTGCCAGCAGTCCCCGTTCGAGAGAGACCCAGTACTTC.

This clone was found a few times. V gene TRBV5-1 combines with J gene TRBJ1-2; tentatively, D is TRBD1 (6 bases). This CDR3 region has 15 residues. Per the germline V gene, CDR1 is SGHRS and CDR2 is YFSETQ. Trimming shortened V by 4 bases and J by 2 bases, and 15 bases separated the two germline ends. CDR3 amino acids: CASSRPERGNYGYTF. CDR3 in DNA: TGCGCCAGCAGCCGGCCGGAGAGGGGGAACTATGGCTACACCTTC.

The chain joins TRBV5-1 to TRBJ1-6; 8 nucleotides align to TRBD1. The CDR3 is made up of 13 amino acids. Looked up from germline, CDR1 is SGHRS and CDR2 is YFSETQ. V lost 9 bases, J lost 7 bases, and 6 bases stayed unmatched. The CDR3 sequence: CATGTGPNSPLHF. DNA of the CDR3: TGCGCCACCGGGACAGGCCCCAATTCACCCCTCCACTTT.

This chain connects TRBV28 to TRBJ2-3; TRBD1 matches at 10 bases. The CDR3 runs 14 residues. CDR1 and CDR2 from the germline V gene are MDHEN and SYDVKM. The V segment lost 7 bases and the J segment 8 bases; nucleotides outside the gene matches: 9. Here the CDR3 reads CASITGQGYGTQYF. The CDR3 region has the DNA TGTGCCAGCATCACGGGACAGGGGTATGGTACGCAGTATTTT.

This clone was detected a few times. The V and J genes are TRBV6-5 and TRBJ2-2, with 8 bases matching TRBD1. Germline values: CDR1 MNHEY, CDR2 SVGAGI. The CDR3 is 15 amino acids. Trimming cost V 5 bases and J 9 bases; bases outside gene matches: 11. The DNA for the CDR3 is TGTGCCAGCAGTCCCGGAGGGACAGGCAAAAGGGAGCTGTTTTTT. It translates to CASSPGGTGKRELFF.

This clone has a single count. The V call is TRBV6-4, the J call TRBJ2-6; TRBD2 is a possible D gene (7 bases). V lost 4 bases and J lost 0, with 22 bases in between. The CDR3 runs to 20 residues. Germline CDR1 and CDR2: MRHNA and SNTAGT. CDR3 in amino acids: CASSGRGEGRISSGANVLTF. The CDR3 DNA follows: TGTGCCAGCAGTGGAAGGGGGGAGGGACGGATAAGCTCTGGGGCCAACGTCCTGACTTTC.

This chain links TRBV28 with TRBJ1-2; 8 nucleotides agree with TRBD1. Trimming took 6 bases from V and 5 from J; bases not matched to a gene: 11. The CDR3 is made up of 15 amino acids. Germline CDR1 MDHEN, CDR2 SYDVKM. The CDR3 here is CASSGSGGEKYGYTF. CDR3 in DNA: TGTGCCAGCAGCGGCTCAGGGGGCGAAAAATATGGCTACACCTTC.

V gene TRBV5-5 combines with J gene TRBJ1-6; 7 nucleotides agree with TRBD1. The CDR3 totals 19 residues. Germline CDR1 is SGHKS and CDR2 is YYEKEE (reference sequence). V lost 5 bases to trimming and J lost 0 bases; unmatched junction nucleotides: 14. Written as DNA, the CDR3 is TGTGCCAGCAGGGTTTGGAAGGACAGGCAACACTCCTATAATTCACCCCTCCACTTT. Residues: CASRVWKDRQHSYNSPLHF.

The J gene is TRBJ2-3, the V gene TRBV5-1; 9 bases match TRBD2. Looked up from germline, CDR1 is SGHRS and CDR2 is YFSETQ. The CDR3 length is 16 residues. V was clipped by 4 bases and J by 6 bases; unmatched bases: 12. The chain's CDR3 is CASSQFSGGKADTQYF. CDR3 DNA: TGCGCCAGCAGCCAATTTAGCGGGGGAAAGGCGGATACGCAGTATTTT.

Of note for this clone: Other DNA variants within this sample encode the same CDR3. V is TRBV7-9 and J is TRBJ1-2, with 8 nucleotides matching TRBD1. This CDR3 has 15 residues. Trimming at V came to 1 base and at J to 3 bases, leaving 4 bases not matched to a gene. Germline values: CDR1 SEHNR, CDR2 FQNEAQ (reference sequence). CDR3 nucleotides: TGTGCCAGCAGCTTAGGGACAGGGTGGGACTATGGCTACACCTTC. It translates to CASSLGTGWDYGYTF.

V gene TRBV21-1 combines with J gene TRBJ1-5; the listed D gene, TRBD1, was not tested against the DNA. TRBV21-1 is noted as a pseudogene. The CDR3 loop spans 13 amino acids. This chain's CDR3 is CANTQASNQPQHF. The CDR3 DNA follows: TGTGCCAATACTCAGGCTAGCAATCAGCCCCAGCATTTT.

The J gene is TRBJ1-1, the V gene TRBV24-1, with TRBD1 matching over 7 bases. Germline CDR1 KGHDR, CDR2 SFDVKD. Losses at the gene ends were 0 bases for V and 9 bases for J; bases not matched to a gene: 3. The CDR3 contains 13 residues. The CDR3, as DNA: TGTGCCACCAGTGATTTGACGACAGGGCAAGCTTTCTTT. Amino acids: CATSDLTTGQAFF.

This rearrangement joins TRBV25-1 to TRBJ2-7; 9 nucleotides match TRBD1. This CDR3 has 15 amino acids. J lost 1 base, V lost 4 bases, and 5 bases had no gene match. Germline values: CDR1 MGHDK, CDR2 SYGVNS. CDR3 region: CASSGTGGLSYEQYF. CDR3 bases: TGTGCCAGCAGTGGAACAGGGGGCTTGTCCTACGAGCAGTACTTC.

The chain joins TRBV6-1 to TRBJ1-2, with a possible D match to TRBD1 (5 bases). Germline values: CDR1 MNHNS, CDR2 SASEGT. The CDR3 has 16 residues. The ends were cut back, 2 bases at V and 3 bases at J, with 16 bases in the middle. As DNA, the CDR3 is TGTGCCAGCAGTGAAAATACCCAGGGCACCTACTATGGCTACACCTTC. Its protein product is CASSENTQGTYYGYTF.

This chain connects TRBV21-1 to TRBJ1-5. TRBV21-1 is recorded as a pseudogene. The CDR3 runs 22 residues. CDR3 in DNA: TGTGCCAGCAGCAAAGAAATCCGCGCCGGGAGAGATTCAAGAGTAGCCAATCAGCCCCAGCATTTT. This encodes CASSKEIRAGRDSRVANQPQHF.

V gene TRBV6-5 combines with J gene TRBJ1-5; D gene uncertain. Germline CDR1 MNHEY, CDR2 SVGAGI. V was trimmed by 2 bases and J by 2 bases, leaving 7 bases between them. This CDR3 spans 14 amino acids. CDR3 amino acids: CASSYAMGNQPQHF. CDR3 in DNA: TGTGCCAGCAGTTACGCTATGGGCAATCAGCCCCAGCATTTT.

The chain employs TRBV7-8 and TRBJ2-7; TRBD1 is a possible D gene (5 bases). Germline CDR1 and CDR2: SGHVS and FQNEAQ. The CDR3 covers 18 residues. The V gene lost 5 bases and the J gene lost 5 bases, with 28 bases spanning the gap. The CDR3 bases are TGTGCCAGCAGCCCCGGGCAGGGTATCAGGCAGTTTTTGAACGAGCAGTACTTC. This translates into CASSPGQGIRQFLNEQYF.

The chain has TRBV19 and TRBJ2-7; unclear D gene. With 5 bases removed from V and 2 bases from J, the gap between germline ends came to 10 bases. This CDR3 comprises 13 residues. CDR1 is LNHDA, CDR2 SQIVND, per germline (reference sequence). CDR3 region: CASSYSATYEQYF. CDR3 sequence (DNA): TGTGCCAGTAGTTATTCTGCGACCTACGAGCAGTACTTC.

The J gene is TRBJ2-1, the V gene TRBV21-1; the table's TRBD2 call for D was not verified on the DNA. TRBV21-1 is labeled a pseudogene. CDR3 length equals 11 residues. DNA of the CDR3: TGTTTAGCGGGGGGGCCGGATGAGCAGTTCTTC. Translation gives CLAGGPDEQFF.